These 30 T cell receptor beta chains came from one sample sequenced in a study of blood T cell repertoires in COVID-19. Sequencing was performed with immunoSEQ multiplex PCR; in TCRdb, only in-frame clones are kept and a portion is missing. The sample carries tens of thousands of clones, about four fifths recorded once. The sample consisted of peripheral blood. Source of these receptors: a man aged 70 or older with acute or convalescent COVID-19.

J is TRBJ2-7 and V is TRBV6-5; 10 bases line up with TRBD2. The CDR3 contains 15 residues. Losses at the gene ends were 6 bases for V and 2 bases for J; bases not matched to a gene: 7. Germline V gene sequence: CDR1 MNHEY, CDR2 SVGAGI. CDR3 nucleotides: TGTGCCAGCAGGCCCGGGACTAGCGAGACCTACGAGCAGTACTTC. It translates to CASRPGTSETYEQYF.

The chain has TRBV29-1 and TRBJ1-2; D call uncertain. Trimming removed 0 bases at V and 5 bases at J, with 13 bases between. Germline CDR1 reads SQVTM; CDR2 reads ANQGSEA. The CDR3 sequence is 14 residues long. This chain's CDR3 is CSVEDPRRRYGYTF. CDR3 DNA sequence: TGCAGCGTTGAAGATCCCAGGAGGCGATATGGCTACACCTTC.

DNA for the CDR3: TGTGCCAGCAGGGGGGATAGCGGGAGATCGGAGACCCAGTACTTC. Translated, it gives CASRGDSGRSETQYF. The rearrangement joins TRBV13 to TRBJ2-5; TRBD2 matches at 9 bases. The ends lost 6 bases at V and 5 bases at J; junction bases unmatched: 10. Germline V gives CDR1 PRHDT, CDR2 FYEKMQ (reference sequence). CDR3 length: 15 amino acids. Full variable domain (rest looked up from reference TRBV13 and TRBJ2-5): AAGVIQSPRHLIKEKRETATLKCYPIPRHDTVYWYQQGPGQDPQFLISFYEKMQSDKGSIPDRFSAQQFSDYHSELNMSSLELGDSALYFCASRGDSGRSETQYFGPGTRLLVL.

The gene calls are TRBV7-2 and TRBJ2-7; tentatively, D is TRBD2 (5 bases). The germline V gene has CDR1 SGHTA and CDR2 FQGNSA. This CDR3 has 14 residues. V lost 5 bases and J 2 bases, leaving 13 bases between the germline ends. The CDR3 protein is CASSPGLVAYEQYF. The CDR3 region has the DNA TGTGCCAGCAGCCCCGGACTTGTAGCCTACGAGCAGTACTTC.

The chain combines TRBV5-4 with TRBJ2-3, with D possibly TRBD2 on 6 matching bases. The CDR3 has 16 residues. Looked up from germline, CDR1 is SGHNT and CDR2 is YYREEE (reference sequence). The ends were cut back, 0 bases at V and 1 base at J, with 12 bases in the middle. The DNA of the CDR3 is TGTGCCAGCAGCTTGGGTGGAGGGTCGGGCACAGATACGCAGTATTTT. It is translated as CASSLGGGSGTDTQYF.

The rearrangement links TRBV12-5 to TRBJ2-3; 13 bases match TRBD2. V was pared by 1 base and J by 4 bases, with 2 bases of the junction left unmatched. The CDR3 is 16 residues long. CDR1 and CDR2 from the germline V gene are LGHNT and FRNRAP. The CDR3 region is CASGLDGLAGADTQYF. The CDR3 nucleotides are TGTGCTAGTGGTTTGGACGGACTAGCGGGGGCAGATACGCAGTATTTT.

The chain joins TRBV28 to TRBJ1-3; weak D call: TRBD1 (5 bases). V was pared by 6 bases and J by 0 bases, with 15 bases between. CDR1 is MDHEN, CDR2 SYDVKM, per germline. This CDR3 spans 16 amino acids. CDR3 region: CASSPFQGFSGNTIYF. The CDR3 coding sequence is TGTGCCAGCAGCCCTTTCCAGGGTTTCTCTGGAAACACCATATATTTT.

This chain connects TRBV2 to TRBJ1-3; 7 bases map to TRBD1. Trimming took 6 bases from V and 2 from J; bases not matched to a gene: 4. The germline gives CDR1 SNHLY, CDR2 FYNNEI. The CDR3 loop spans 14 amino acids. The CDR3 DNA is TGTGCCAGCAGAATGACAGGGACTGGAAACACCATATATTTT. Protein product: CASRMTGTGNTIYF.

This rearrangement joins TRBV7-2 to TRBJ2-7, with 9 nucleotides matching TRBD1. V was pared by 5 bases and J by 0 bases, with 8 bases of the junction left unmatched. The germline V gene encodes CDR1 SGHTA and CDR2 FQGNSA. This CDR3 has 16 amino acids. The CDR3 nucleotides are TGTGCCAGCAGCCCGACCCTGACAGGGGGCTCCTACGAGCAGTACTTC. It is translated as CASSPTLTGGSYEQYF.

The rearrangement joins TRBV6-6 to TRBJ2-7, with 9 nucleotides matching TRBD1. This CDR3 has 15 residues. The V segment lost 5 bases and the J segment 9 bases; nucleotides outside the gene matches: 14. Germline V gene lookup returns CDR1 MNHNY and CDR2 SVGAGI (reference sequence). In DNA form, the CDR3 reads TGTGCCAGCAGTCGCATTCCGGGACAGGGTGTTGGGCAGTACTTC. Its protein product is CASSRIPGQGVGQYF.

The chain is built from TRBV27 and TRBJ1-5; 9 bases line up with TRBD1. The CDR3 is 18 amino acids. Germline V CDR1 and CDR2: MNHEY, SMNVEV (reference sequence). Germline trimming cut 3 bases from V and 6 bases from J; bases unmatched to any gene: 15. The CDR3 region has the DNA TGTGCCAGCAGTTTTTACTTCTCCAGCGGGACAGGGTTTCAGCCCCAGCATTTT. Translating it yields CASSFYFSSGTGFQPQHF.

CDR3 nucleotides: TGTGCCAGCAGTTACTCGAGTGGGAAACAGGGGGCCTCGGCTTTCTTT. Residues: CASSYSSGKQGASAFF. The J gene is TRBJ1-1, the V gene TRBV6-5, with 9 bases aligning to TRBD1. Trimming at V came to 0 bases and at J to 11 bases, leaving 13 bases not matched to a gene. The germline gives CDR1 MNHEY, CDR2 SVGAGI. The CDR3 sequence is 16 residues long.

This sequence joins TRBV6-2 or TRBV6-3 and TRBJ2-7; the D is unclear. Per germline, CDR1 MNHEY and CDR2 SVGEGT. CDR3 length: 12 amino acids. V lost 6 bases to trimming and J lost 2 bases, with 8 bases between them. Written as DNA, the CDR3 is TGTGCCAGCAGCTTCGGAGCCTACGAGCAGTACTTC. This sequence encodes CASSFGAYEQYF.

CDR3 nucleotide sequence: TGTGCCAGCAGTGAGAACGTGGGTCAGGGAAATCAGCCCCAGCATTTT. Protein product: CASSENVGQGNQPQHF. The V call is TRBV2, the J call TRBJ1-5, with D maybe TRBD1 (5 bases). Germline V gene data show CDR1 as SNHLY and CDR2 as FYNNEI. The CDR3 covers 16 residues. Trimming shortened V by 3 bases and J by 4 bases, and 16 bases separated the two germline ends.

The CDR3 nucleotides are TGCGCCAGCAGACCGACTAGCGGGAAGAATGATGAGCAGTTCTTC. The encoded protein is CASRPTSGKNDEQFF. The chain joins TRBV5-1 to TRBJ2-1; TRBD2 matches at 11 bases. V dropped 5 bases and J dropped 8; count of bases not matched to a gene: 9. CDR1 and CDR2 (germline): SGHRS, YFSETQ. The CDR3 extends over 15 amino acids.

In nucleotides, the CDR3 is TGCGCCAGCAGCTTTATCCCGGGACTAGCGGGAGGGCCCGACGAGCAGTACTTC. Translating it yields CASSFIPGLAGGPDEQYF. This sequence joins TRBV5-1 and TRBJ2-7; 16 nucleotides align to TRBD2. CDR1 and CDR2 (germline): SGHRS, YFSETQ. V shed 2 bases and J 5 bases; nucleotides not matched to a gene: 10. The CDR3 is 18 amino acids.

This CDR3 reads CASSLRGRVRDTQYF. CDR3 sequence (DNA): TGTGCCAGCAGCTTGAGAGGGAGGGTAAGGGATACGCAGTATTTT. The V call is TRBV5-4, the J call TRBJ2-3, with TRBD2 matching over 7 bases. V shed 1 base, J shed 6 bases, and the junction held 8 bases outside the gene matches. This CDR3 region has 15 residues. Germline-derived CDR1 and CDR2 are SGHNT and YYREEE (reference sequence). Full variable domain (outside the CDR3, taken from reference TRBV5-4 and TRBJ2-3): ETGVTQSPTHLIKTRGQQVTLRCSSQSGHNTVSWYQQALGQGPQFIFQYYREEENGRGNFPPRFSGLQFPNYSSELNVNALELDDSALYLCASSLRGRVRDTQYFGPGTRLTVL.

V usage is TRBV24-1 and J usage is TRBJ2-2, with 7 bases matching TRBD1. The junction had 6 bases not matched to a gene; V was cut back by 0 bases and J by 0 bases. From germline, CDR1 is KGHDR and CDR2 SFDVKD. The CDR3 contains 18 residues. The CDR3 nucleotides read TGTGCCACCAGTGATTTGCCGGTCGGGACAGCGAACACCGGGGAGCTGTTTTTT. It translates to CATSDLPVGTANTGELFF.

The chain is built from TRBV7-7 and TRBJ2-7, with TRBD2 identical over 15 bases. The germline gives CDR1 SSHAT, CDR2 FNYEAQ (reference sequence). V was pared by 5 bases and J by 5 bases, with 7 bases of the junction left unmatched. CDR3 length equals 16 residues. The CDR3 loop is CASSPGLAGGHHEQYF. In nucleotides, the CDR3 is TGTGCCAGCAGCCCCGGACTAGCGGGAGGGCATCACGAGCAGTACTTC. The full variable domain, its missing parts supplied by reference TRBV7-7 and TRBJ2-7, is GAGVSQSPRYKVTKRGQDVTLRCDPISSHATLYWYQQALGQGPEFLTYFNYEAQPDKSGLPSDRFSAERPEGSISTLTIQRTEQRDSAMYRCASSPGLAGGHHEQYFGPGTRLTVT.

This clone was recorded once. The chain uses TRBV7-3 and TRBJ2-5; 7 bases map to TRBD1. There are 16 residues in the CDR3. With V trimmed by 0 bases and J by 5 bases, 9 bases remained unmatched. Germline V CDR1 and CDR2: SGHTA, FQGTGA. The CDR3 nucleotides are TGTGCCAGCAGCTTAACCCCGGGACAGAGTTGGGAGACCCAGTACTTC. Amino acids: CASSLTPGQSWETQYF.

The V gene is TRBV28, the J gene TRBJ2-4; D is unclear. Germline CDR1 is MDHEN and CDR2 is SYDVKM. The V gene lost 6 bases and the J gene lost 9 bases, with 15 bases spanning the gap. CDR3 length equals 13 residues. The CDR3 is CASRLTRHAIQYF. CDR3 DNA: TGTGCCAGCAGACTGACACGCCACGCCATTCAGTACTTC.

The V and J genes are TRBV4-3 and TRBJ2-7; 8 bases agree with TRBD1. The germline V gene encodes CDR1 LGHNA and CDR2 YSLEER. This CDR3 spans 15 amino acids. J was trimmed by 0 bases and V by 1 base; bases with no gene match: 2. CDR3 nucleotides: TGCGCCAGCAGCCAAGGGACAGGGCTCTCCTACGAGCAGTACTTC. Its protein product is CASSQGTGLSYEQYF.

This chain links TRBV30 with TRBJ1-1; D remains unclear. CDR1 and CDR2 (germline): GTSNPN, SVGIG (reference sequence). V lost 0 bases to trimming and J lost 3 bases, with 5 bases between them. The CDR3 consists of 12 residues. The CDR3 is CAWSVLYTEAFF. In DNA form, the CDR3 reads TGTGCCTGGAGTGTTCTGTACACTGAAGCTTTCTTT.

This chain connects TRBV2 to TRBJ2-3; D may be TRBD1 (5 bases). The CDR3 consists of 16 residues. With 3 bases removed from V and 2 bases from J, the gap between germline ends came to 15 bases. Germline assignment: CDR1 SNHLY and CDR2 FYNNEI. The DNA of the CDR3 is TGTGCCAGCAGTGATCCCAGGGCGCTGAACACAGATACGCAGTATTTT. The encoded protein is CASSDPRALNTDTQYF.

This sequence joins TRBV6-6 and TRBJ1-5, with 8 bases fitting TRBD1. CDR1 MNHNY and CDR2 SVGAGI come from the germline V gene (reference sequence). The ends lost 6 bases at V and 5 bases at J; junction bases unmatched: 6. The CDR3 consists of 14 residues. CDR3: CASSAGTGYQPQHF. The CDR3 region has the DNA TGTGCCAGCAGCGCCGGGACAGGATATCAGCCCCAGCATTTT.

The chain recombines TRBV2 with TRBJ2-1; 7 bases align to TRBD2. This CDR3 contains 14 residues. Germline V gives CDR1 SNHLY, CDR2 FYNNEI. V was clipped by 8 bases and J by 9 bases; unmatched bases: 13. The CDR3 DNA is TGTGCCAGCCTCCCGGGACTACAACCGAGTGAGCAGTTCTTC. This sequence encodes CASLPGLQPSEQFF.

The rearrangement links TRBV19 to TRBJ2-1; D ambiguous. V was trimmed by 3 bases and J by 7 bases, leaving 16 bases between them. This CDR3 contains 15 residues. Per germline, CDR1 LNHDA and CDR2 SQIVND (reference sequence). This CDR3 is CASSIESPARNEQFF. CDR3 coding DNA: TGTGCCAGTAGTATTGAGTCCCCAGCGCGGAATGAGCAGTTCTTC.

This clone has only a few counts. V gene TRBV30 combines with J gene TRBJ1-6; D may be TRBD1 (6 bases). The CDR3 is made up of 12 amino acids. Germline assignment: CDR1 GTSNPN and CDR2 SVGIG (reference sequence). With 2 bases removed from V and 12 bases from J, the gap between germline ends came to 11 bases. The CDR3 reads CAWSRTDQPLHF. In DNA form, the CDR3 reads TGTGCCTGGAGTCGGACAGACCAACCCCTCCACTTT. Combining the CDR3 with reference TRBV30 and TRBJ1-6 gives the whole variable domain SQTIHQWPATLVQPVGSPLSLECTVEGTSNPNLYWYRQAAGRGLQLLFYSVGIGQISSEVPQNLSASRPQDRQFILSSKKLLLSDSGFYLCAWSRTDQPLHFGNGTRLTVT.

The rearrangement joins TRBV19 to TRBJ2-5, with D possibly TRBD1 on 7 matching bases. Trimming stripped 1 base from V and 2 bases from J, with 14 bases between. The CDR3 sequence is 16 residues long. The germline CDR1 and CDR2 sequences are LNHDA and SQIVND (reference sequence). The CDR3 spells CASSIARAGQQETQYF. The CDR3 nucleotides are TGTGCCAGTAGTATAGCCCGGGCGGGACAGCAAGAGACCCAGTACTTC.

J is TRBJ2-2 and V is TRBV5-1; D remains unclear. V dropped 3 bases and J dropped 3 bases, with 9 bases sitting between them. CDR1 and CDR2 from the germline V gene are SGHRS and YFSETQ. This CDR3 is 14 amino acids long. CDR3 sequence (DNA): TGCGCCAGCAGCTCCGCCCGGTACACCGGGGAGCTGTTTTTT. Its protein is CASSSARYTGELFF.